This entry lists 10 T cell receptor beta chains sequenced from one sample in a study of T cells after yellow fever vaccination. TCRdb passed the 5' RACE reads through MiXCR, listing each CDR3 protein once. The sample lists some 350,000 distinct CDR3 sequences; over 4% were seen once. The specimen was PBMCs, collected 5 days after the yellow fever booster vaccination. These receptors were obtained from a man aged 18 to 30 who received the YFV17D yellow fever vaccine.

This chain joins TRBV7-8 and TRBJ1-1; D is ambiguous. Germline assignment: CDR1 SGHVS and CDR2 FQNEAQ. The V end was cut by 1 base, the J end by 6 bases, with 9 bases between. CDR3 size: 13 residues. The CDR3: CASSLVQRAEAFF. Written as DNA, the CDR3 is TGTGCCAGCAGCTTAGTACAAAGGGCTGAAGCTTTCTTT.

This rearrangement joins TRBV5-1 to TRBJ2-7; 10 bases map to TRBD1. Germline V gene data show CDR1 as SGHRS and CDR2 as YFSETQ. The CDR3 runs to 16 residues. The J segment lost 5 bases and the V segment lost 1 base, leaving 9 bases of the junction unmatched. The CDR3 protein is CASSLTGDRGRDEQYF. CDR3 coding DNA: TGCGCCAGCAGCTTGACGGGGGACAGGGGTAGAGACGAGCAGTACTTC. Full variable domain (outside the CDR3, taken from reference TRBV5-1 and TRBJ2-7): KAGVTQTPRYLIKTRGQQVTLSCSPISGHRSVSWYQQTPGQGLQFLFEYFSETQRNKGNFPGRFSGRQFSNSRSEMNVSTLELGDSALYLCASSLTGDRGRDEQYFGPGTRLTVT.

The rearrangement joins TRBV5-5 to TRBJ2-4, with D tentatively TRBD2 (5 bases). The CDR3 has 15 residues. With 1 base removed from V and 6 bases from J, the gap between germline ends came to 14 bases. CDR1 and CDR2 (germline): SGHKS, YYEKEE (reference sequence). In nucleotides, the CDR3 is TGTGCCAGCAGCTTGAGTGGGGAGAAAGGAAACATTCAGTACTTC. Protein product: CASSLSGEKGNIQYF.

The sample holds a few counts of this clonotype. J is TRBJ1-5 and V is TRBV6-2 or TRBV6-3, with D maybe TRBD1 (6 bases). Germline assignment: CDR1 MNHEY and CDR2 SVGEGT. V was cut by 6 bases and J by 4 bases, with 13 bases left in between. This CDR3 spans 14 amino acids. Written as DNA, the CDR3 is TGTGCCAGCAGGCGGACAGTGAGGAATCAGCCCCAGCATTTT. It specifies CASRRTVRNQPQHF.

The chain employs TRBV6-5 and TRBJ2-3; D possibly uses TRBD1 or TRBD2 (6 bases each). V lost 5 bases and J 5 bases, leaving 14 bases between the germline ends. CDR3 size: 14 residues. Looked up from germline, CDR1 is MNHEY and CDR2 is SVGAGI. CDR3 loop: CASSARGPGDTQYF. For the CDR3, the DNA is TGTGCCAGCAGTGCTCGGGGGCCGGGAGATACGCAGTATTTT.

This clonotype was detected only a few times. For the CDR3, the DNA is TGTGCCAGAACAGGTCGGAACACTGAAGCTTTCTTT. Encoded protein: CARTGRNTEAFF. The V and J genes are TRBV2 and TRBJ1-1, with D possibly TRBD1 on 5 matching bases. Trimming cost V 9 bases and J 1 base, with 9 bases left between them. This CDR3 comprises 12 residues. The germline gives CDR1 SNHLY, CDR2 FYNNEI.

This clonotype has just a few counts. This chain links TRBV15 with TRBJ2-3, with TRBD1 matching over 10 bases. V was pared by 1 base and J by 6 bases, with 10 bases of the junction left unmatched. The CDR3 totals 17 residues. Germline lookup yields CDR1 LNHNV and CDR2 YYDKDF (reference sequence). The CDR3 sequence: CATSRGPPGQGSDTQYF. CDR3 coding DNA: TGTGCCACCAGCAGAGGTCCACCGGGACAGGGGTCGGATACGCAGTATTTT.

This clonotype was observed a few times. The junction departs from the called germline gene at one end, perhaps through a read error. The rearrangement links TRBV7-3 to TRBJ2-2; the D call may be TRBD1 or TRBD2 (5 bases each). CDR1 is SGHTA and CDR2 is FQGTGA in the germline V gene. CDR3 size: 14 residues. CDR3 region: CASSLSGTTGEMFF. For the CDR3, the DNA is TGTGCCAGCAGCTTATCGGGGACCACCGGGGAGATGTTTTTT.

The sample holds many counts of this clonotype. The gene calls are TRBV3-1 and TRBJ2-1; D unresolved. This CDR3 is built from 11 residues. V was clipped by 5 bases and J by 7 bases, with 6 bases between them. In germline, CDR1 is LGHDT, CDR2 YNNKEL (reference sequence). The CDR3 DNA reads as TGTGCCAGCAGCTTCATAAATGAGCAGTTCTTC. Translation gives CASSFINEQFF.

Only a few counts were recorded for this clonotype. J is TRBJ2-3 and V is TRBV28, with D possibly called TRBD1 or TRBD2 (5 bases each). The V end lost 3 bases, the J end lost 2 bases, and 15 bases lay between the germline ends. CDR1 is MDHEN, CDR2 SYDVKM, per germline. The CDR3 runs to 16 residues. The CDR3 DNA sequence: TGTGCCAGCAGTTTTACGGGGCAGGAACACACAGATACGCAGTATTTT. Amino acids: CASSFTGQEHTDTQYF. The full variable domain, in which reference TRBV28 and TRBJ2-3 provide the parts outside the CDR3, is DVKVTQSSRYLVKRTGEKVFLECVQDMDHENMFWYRQDPGLGLRLIYFSYDVKMKEKGDIPEGYSVSREKKERFSLILESASTNQTSMYLCASSFTGQEHTDTQYFGPGTRLTVL.